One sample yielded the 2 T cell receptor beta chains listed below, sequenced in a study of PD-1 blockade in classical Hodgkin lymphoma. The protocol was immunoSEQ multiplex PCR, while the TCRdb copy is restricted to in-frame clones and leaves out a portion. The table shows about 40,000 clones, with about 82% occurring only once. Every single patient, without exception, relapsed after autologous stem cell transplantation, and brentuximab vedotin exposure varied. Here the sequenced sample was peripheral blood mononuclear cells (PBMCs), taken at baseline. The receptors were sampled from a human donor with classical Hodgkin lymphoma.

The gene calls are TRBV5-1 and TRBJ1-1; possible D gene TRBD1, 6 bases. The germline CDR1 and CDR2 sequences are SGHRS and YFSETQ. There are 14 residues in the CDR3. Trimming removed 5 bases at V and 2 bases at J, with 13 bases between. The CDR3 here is CASSPDSLNTEAFF. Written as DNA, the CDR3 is TGCGCCAGCAGTCCGGACAGTCTTAACACTGAAGCTTTCTTT.

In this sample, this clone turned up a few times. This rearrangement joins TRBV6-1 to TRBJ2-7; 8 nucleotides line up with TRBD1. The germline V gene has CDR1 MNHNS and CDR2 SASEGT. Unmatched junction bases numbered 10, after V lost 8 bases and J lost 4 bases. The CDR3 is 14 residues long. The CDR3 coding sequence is TGTGCCAGCTTATCCGGGACAGGACGATACGAGCAGTACTTC. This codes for CASLSGTGRYEQYF.